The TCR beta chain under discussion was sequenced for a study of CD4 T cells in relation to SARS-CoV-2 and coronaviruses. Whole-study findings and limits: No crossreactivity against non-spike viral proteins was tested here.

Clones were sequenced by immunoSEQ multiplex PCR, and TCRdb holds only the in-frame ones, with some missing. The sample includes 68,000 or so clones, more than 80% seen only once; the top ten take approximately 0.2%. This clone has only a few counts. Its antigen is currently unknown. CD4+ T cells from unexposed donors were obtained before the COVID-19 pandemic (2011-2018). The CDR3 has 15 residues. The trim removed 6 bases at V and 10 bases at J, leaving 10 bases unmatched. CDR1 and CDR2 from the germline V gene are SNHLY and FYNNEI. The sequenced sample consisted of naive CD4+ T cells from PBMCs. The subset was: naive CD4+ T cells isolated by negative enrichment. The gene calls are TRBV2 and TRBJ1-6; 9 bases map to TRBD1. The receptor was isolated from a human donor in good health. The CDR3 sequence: CASSETGQGYSPLHF. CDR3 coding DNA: TGTGCCAGCAGCGAGACGGGACAGGGATACTCACCCCTCCACTTT.